This T cell receptor beta chain is from a study of long-term antiretroviral therapy in people with HIV. Study conclusions and caveats: All time points showed a repertoire dominated by clones expanded before ART.

Worth noting for this clone: The target antigen is unknown.

They ran version v3.0 of the immunoSEQ assay at survey level. Assay: immunoSEQ multiplex PCR; the TCRdb copy retains only in-frame clones and omits some. This table has about 18,000 clones, roughly 80% appearing once. There are 16 residues in the CDR3. In germline, CDR1 is SGHKS, CDR2 YYEKEE (reference sequence). Trimming shortened V by 7 bases and J by 5 bases, and 22 bases separated the two germline ends. V is TRBV5-5 and J is TRBJ2-1; D may be TRBD1 or TRBD2 (6 bases each). The specimen was unsorted PBMCs, collected 0.6 years after starting antiretroviral therapy. This clonotype originated in a woman between 18 and 29 years old with HIV. The CDR3 DNA reads as TGTGCCAGCGGACAACTCAGGGGAGGTTCCGACAATGAGCAGTTCTTC. Amino acids: CASGQLRGGSDNEQFF. The variable domain in full, with the rest retrieved from reference TRBV5-5 and TRBJ2-1, is DAGVTQSPTHLIKTRGQQVTLRCSPISGHKSVSWYQQVLGQGPQFIFQYYEKEERGRGNFPDRFSARQFPNYSSELNVNALLLGDSALYLCASGQLRGGSDNEQFFGPGTRLTVL.